The entry below describes one TCR beta chain. Its matching antigen is unknown. The data derive from a study of identical twins. Whole-study findings and limits: Invariant cells of the MAIT and iNKT types might have partly distorted the zero-insertion analyses. Conclusions leaned on cross-sectional statistical analysis and did not track the same donors over time. For cord blood, abundant beta clonotypes had fewer insertions, unlike memory repertoires, which showed none.

TCRdb re-analysed the 5' RACE reads in MiXCR, keeping a single row per CDR3 protein. In the table there are about 530,000 distinct CDR3 sequences, nearly 15% of which are singletons. Between the trimmed V and J ends, which lost 1 base and 1 base, there was a span of 11 bases. CDR3 size: 16 residues. CDR1 and CDR2 from the germline V gene are SGHRS and YFSETQ. These data were also reused for a study on yellow fever vaccine responses in identical twins. Per that study: The T cell response to vaccination in identical twins was reportedly partly convergent and partly personalized.

This TCR was sampled from a woman between 18 and 29 years old in good health. Sequencing was carried out using CD4+ T cells sorted from blood. This chain links TRBV5-1 with TRBJ2-2; tentative D call: TRBD2 (6 bases). The CDR3 spells CASSLLASENTGELFF. CDR3 coding DNA: TGCGCCAGCAGCTTGTTGGCTAGCGAGAACACCGGGGAGCTGTTTTTT.